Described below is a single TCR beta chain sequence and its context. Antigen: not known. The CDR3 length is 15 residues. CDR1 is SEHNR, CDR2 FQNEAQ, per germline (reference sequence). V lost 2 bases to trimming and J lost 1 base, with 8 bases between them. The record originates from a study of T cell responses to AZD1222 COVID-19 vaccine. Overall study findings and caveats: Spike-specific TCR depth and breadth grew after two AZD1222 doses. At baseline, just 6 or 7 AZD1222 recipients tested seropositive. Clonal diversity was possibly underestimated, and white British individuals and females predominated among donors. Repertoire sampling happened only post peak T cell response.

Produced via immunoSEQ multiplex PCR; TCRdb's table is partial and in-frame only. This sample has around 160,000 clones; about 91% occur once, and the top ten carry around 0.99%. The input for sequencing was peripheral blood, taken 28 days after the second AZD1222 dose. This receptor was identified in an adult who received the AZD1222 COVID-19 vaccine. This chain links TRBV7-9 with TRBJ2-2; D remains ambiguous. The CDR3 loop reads CASSLSPKNTGELFF. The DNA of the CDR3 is TGTGCCAGCAGCTTATCCCCTAAGAACACCGGGGAGCTGTTTTTT.